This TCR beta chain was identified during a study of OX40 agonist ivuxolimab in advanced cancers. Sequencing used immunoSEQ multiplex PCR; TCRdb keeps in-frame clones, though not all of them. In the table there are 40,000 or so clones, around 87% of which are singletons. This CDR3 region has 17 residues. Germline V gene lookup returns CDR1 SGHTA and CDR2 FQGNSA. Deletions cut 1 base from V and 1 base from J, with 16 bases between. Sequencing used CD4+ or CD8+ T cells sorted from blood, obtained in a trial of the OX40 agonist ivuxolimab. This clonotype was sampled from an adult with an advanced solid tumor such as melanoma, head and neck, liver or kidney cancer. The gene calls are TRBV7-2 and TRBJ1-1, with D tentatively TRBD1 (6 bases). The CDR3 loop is CASSLGGWGAGNTEAFF. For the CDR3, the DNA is TGTGCCAGCAGCTTAGGAGGTTGGGGGGCGGGGAACACTGAAGCTTTCTTT.